These 20 T cell receptor beta chains were all obtained from the same sample, sequenced in a study of identifying expanded T cells in peripheral blood. The data were produced by immunoSEQ multiplex PCR, yet TCRdb's version contains in-frame clones alone and is incomplete. The sample comprises 130,000 or so clones, 84% of which are singletons, and over 3% rests with the top ten. The sequencing input was blood. Receptors were obtained from a person aged 18-69 years in good health.

Only one count was recorded for this clone. The chain joins TRBV4-1 to TRBJ2-4, with D possibly matching TRBD1 (5 bases). The V end lost 4 bases, the J end lost 0 bases, and 25 bases lay between the germline ends. The germline V gene encodes CDR1 MGHRA and CDR2 YSYEKL. The CDR3 contains 20 residues. CDR3 DNA sequence: TGCGCCAGCAGCCCAGCCATAAAGTCGACAGAAAATTTAGCCAAAAACATTCAGTACTTC. This translates into CASSPAIKSTENLAKNIQYF.

V is TRBV10-3 and J is TRBJ1-2, with D maybe TRBD1 (5 bases). There are 12 residues in the CDR3. Germline CDR1 is ENHRY and CDR2 is SYGVKD. The germline V and J ends were trimmed by 6 bases and 7 bases, with 12 bases remaining between them. The DNA for the CDR3 is TGTGCCATCAGCGACGGGGGGAGTGGCTACACCTTC. Translating it yields CAISDGGSGYTF.

This clone occurred many times. The chain links TRBV7-2 to TRBJ1-1; D is unclear. The CDR3 spans 14 residues. The V end was cut by 1 base, the J end by 4 bases, with 10 bases between. The germline V gene encodes CDR1 SGHTA and CDR2 FQGNSA. The CDR3 here is CASSLEVDFTEAFF. The CDR3 DNA reads as TGTGCCAGCAGCTTAGAGGTGGATTTCACTGAAGCTTTCTTT.

This sequence joins TRBV5-6 and TRBJ2-3; 10 bases agree with TRBD2. Germline V gene data show CDR1 as SGHDT and CDR2 as YYEEEE. Germline trimming cut 0 bases from V and 6 bases from J; bases unmatched to any gene: 13. The CDR3 is 18 amino acids. This CDR3 is CASSLGLAGAQRLDTQYF. The CDR3 DNA is TGTGCCAGCAGCTTGGGGCTAGCGGGGGCCCAAAGGTTGGATACGCAGTATTTT.

The rearrangement joins TRBV11-3 to TRBJ1-2; the D gene is possibly TRBD1 (6 bases). V was cut by 0 bases and J by 7 bases, with 9 bases left in between. Germline CDR1 reads SGHNT; CDR2 reads YENEEA. CDR3 length: 13 amino acids. The CDR3 is CASSLEGAGGYTF. CDR3 nucleotides: TGTGCCAGCAGCTTAGAGGGGGCTGGTGGCTACACCTTC.

The chain uses TRBV28 and TRBJ1-2; D unclear. V was pared by 3 bases and J by 4 bases, with 6 bases between. Germline assignment: CDR1 MDHEN and CDR2 SYDVKM. This CDR3 comprises 12 residues. The CDR3 is CASSFQFYGYTF. CDR3 nucleotide sequence: TGTGCCAGCAGTTTTCAGTTCTATGGCTACACCTTC.

The CDR3 loop is CASSLSVAAKNTGELFF. CDR3 in DNA: TGTGCCAGCAGCTTAAGTGTGGCCGCTAAGAACACCGGGGAGCTGTTTTTT. The rearrangement uses TRBV7-3 and TRBJ2-2, with D hard to call. CDR1 and CDR2 (germline): SGHTA, FQGTGA. This CDR3 has 17 amino acids. Trimming took off 1 base at V and 1 base at J, with 13 bases between the two ends.

A few counts support this clone. The chain carries TRBV27 and TRBJ2-2, with D possibly being TRBD2 (5 bases). CDR3 length equals 14 residues. In germline, CDR1 is MNHEY, CDR2 SMNVEV (reference sequence). The V end was cut by 5 bases, the J end by 1 base, with 8 bases between. For the CDR3, the DNA is TGTGCCAGCAGTCCCGGAGGGAACACCGGGGAGCTGTTTTTT. It specifies CASSPGGNTGELFF.

CDR3 sequence: CASSFLTGYGYTF. The DNA of the CDR3 is TGCGCCAGCAGCTTCCTGACTGGCTATGGCTACACCTTC. The chain combines TRBV5-1 with TRBJ1-2; unclear D gene. The V and J ends lost 2 bases and 4 bases respectively, with 9 bases between them. Germline CDR1 SGHRS, CDR2 YFSETQ. The CDR3 length is 13 residues.

As concerns this clone: One junction end disagrees with the germline gene, perhaps due to a read error. The chain couples TRBV27 to TRBJ1-6; D is possibly TRBD1 (5 bases). Germline assignment: CDR1 MNHEY and CDR2 SMNVEV (reference sequence). This CDR3 is built from 18 residues. CDR3 region: CASSLLNPRQGHNSPLHF. CDR3 coding DNA: TGTGCCAGCAGCTTATTAAATCCTCGGCAGGGCCATAATTCACCCCTCCACTTT.

The chain employs TRBV7-6 and TRBJ2-2, with D maybe TRBD1 (6 bases). V was clipped by 8 bases and J by 6 bases, with 10 bases between them. CDR3 size: 12 residues. Germline-derived CDR1 and CDR2 are SGHVS and FNYEAQ. CDR3 sequence reads: CASYNRAGELFF. The CDR3 bases are TGTGCCAGCTATAACAGGGCCGGGGAGCTGTTTTTT.

The chain carries TRBV19 and TRBJ1-5, with no clear D. V was clipped by 7 bases and J by 6 bases, with 10 bases between them. Germline CDR1 is LNHDA and CDR2 is SQIVND (reference sequence). This CDR3 spans 12 amino acids. DNA of the CDR3: TGTGCCAGTATAGAGGCGGGTCAGCCCCAGCATTTT. Protein: CASIEAGQPQHF. Using reference TRBV19 and TRBJ1-5 for the parts outside the CDR3, the full variable domain is DGGITQSPKYLFRKEGQNVTLSCEQNLNHDAMYWYRQDPGQGLRLIYYSQIVNDFQKGDIAEGYSVSREKKESFPLTVTSAQKNPTAFYLCASIEAGQPQHFGDGTRLSIL.

CDR3 nucleotide sequence: TGTGCCAGCAGACTAGCGGGGCAAGAGACCCAGTACTTC. This codes for CASRLAGQETQYF. The gene calls are TRBV5-5 and TRBJ2-5; 10 nucleotides line up with TRBD2. The CDR3 is 13 amino acids. Germline V gene lookup returns CDR1 SGHKS and CDR2 YYEKEE (reference sequence). The junction had 0 bases not matched to a gene; V was cut back by 5 bases and J by 2 bases.

V gene TRBV27 combines with J gene TRBJ2-2, with D perhaps TRBD2 (6 bases). Looked up from germline, CDR1 is MNHEY and CDR2 is SMNVEV (reference sequence). The CDR3 has 14 residues. V lost 6 bases and J lost 5, with 13 bases in between. For the CDR3, the DNA is TGTGCCAGCAGGGGACTGGGGGAGACCGGGGAGCTGTTTTTT. It specifies CASRGLGETGELFF.

This clone occurred once. The chain is built from TRBV1 and TRBJ2-1; the D call of TRBD2 is as the table states it, not checked on the DNA. TRBV1 is annotated as a pseudogene. The CDR3 extends over 20 amino acids. Here the CDR3 reads CTSSQESGTSGGAVGNEQFF. In nucleotides, the CDR3 is TGCACCAGCAGCCAAGAGAGCGGGACTAGCGGGGGGGCCGTCGGGAATGAGCAGTTCTTC.

The chain uses TRBV21-1 and TRBJ2-5; TRBD2, the table's D call, lacks a check against the DNA. TRBV21-1 is listed as a pseudogene. The CDR3 covers 15 residues. DNA of the CDR3: TGTGCCAGCAGCAATGAGTCCCCGGAGGGAGAGACCCAGTACTTC. As protein: CASSNESPEGETQYF.

V gene TRBV27 combines with J gene TRBJ1-6; 9 bases are shared with TRBD1. J lost 7 bases, V lost 2 bases, and 6 bases had no gene match. Germline assignment: CDR1 MNHEY and CDR2 SMNVEV (reference sequence). This CDR3 contains 16 residues. CDR3 sequence: CASSLENRGRNSPLHF. CDR3 nucleotides: TGTGCCAGCAGTTTAGAAAACAGGGGGCGGAATTCACCCCTCCACTTT.

This clone was recorded a few times. The gene calls are TRBV18 and TRBJ1-2; D possibly corresponds to TRBD1 (5 bases). The CDR3 is 15 residues long. The germline CDR1 and CDR2 sequences are KGHSH and LQKENI. Trimming took off 1 base at V and 8 bases at J, with 17 bases between the two ends. The CDR3 sequence is CASSPLSRATEGYTF. In nucleotides, the CDR3 is TGTGCCAGCTCACCACTGTCCAGGGCAACGGAGGGCTACACCTTC.

A single count supports this clone. The gene calls are TRBV30 and TRBJ1-4; D call uncertain. The V end lost 2 bases, the J end lost 0 bases, and 13 bases lay between the germline ends. The CDR3 sequence is 16 residues long. Looked up from germline, CDR1 is GTSNPN and CDR2 is SVGIG (reference sequence). The CDR3: CAWSRSRGATNEKLFF. CDR3 nucleotides: TGTGCCTGGAGTCGAAGTCGTGGTGCAACTAATGAAAAACTGTTTTTT.

The J gene is TRBJ1-6, the V gene TRBV5-1; D ambiguous. The CDR3 has 14 residues. Germline values: CDR1 SGHRS, CDR2 YFSETQ. Deletions cut 0 bases from V and 0 bases from J, with 1 base between. The CDR3 spells CASSLVSYNSPLHF. The DNA of the CDR3 is TGCGCCAGCAGCTTGGTCTCCTATAATTCACCCCTCCACTTT.